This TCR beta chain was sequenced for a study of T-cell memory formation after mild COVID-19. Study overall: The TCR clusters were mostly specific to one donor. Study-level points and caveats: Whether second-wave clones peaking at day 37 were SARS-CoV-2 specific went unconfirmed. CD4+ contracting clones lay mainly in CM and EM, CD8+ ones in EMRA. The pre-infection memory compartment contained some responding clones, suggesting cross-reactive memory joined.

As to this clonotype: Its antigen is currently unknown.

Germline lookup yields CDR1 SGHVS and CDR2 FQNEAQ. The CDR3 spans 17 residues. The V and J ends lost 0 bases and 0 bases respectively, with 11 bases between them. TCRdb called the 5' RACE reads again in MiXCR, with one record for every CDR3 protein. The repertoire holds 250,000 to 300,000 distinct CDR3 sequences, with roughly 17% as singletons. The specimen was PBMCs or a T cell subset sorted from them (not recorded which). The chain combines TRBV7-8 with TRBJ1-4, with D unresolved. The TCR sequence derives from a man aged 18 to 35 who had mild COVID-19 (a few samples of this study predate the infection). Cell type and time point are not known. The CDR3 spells CASSLAPLYATNEKLFF. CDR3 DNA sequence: TGTGCCAGCAGCTTAGCCCCCTTGTATGCAACTAATGAAAAACTGTTTTTT.